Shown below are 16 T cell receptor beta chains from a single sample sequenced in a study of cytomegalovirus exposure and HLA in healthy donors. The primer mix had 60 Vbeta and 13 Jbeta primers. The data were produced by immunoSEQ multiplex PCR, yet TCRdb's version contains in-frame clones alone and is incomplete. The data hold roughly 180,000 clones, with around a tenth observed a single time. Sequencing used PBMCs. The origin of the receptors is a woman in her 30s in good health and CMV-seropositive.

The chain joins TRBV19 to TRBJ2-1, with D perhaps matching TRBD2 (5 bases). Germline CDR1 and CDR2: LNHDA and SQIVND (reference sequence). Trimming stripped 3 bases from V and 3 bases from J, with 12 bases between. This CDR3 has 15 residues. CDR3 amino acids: CASSIFPGFYNEQFF. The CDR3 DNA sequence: TGTGCCAGTAGTATCTTCCCGGGATTCTACAATGAGCAGTTCTTC.

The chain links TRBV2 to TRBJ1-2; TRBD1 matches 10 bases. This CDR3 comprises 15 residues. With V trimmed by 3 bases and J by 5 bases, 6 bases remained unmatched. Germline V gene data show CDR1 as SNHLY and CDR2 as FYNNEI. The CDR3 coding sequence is TGTGCCAGCAGTGACCCTTTGGACAGGGGGTATGGCTACACCTTC. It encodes CASSDPLDRGYGYTF.

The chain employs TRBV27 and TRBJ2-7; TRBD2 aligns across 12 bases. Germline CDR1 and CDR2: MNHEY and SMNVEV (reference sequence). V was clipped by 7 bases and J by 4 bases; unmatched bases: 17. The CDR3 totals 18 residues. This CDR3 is CASTKRSSGRAEVYEQYF. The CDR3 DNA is TGTGCCAGCACCAAAAGGTCTAGCGGGAGGGCCGAGGTGTACGAGCAGTACTTC.

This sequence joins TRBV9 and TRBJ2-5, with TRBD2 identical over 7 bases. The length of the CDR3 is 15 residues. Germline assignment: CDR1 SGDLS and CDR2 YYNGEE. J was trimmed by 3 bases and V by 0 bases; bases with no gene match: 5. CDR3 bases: TGTGCCAGCAGCGTAGGGCTAGCGGTTAAAGAGACCCAGTACTTC. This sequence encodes CASSVGLAVKETQYF.

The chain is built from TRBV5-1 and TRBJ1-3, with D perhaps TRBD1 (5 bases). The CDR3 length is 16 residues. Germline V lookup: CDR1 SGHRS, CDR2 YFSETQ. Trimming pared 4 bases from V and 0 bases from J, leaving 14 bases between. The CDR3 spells CASSNAPGSSGNTIYF. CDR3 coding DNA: TGCGCCAGCAGCAACGCCCCAGGGTCCTCTGGAAACACCATATATTTT.

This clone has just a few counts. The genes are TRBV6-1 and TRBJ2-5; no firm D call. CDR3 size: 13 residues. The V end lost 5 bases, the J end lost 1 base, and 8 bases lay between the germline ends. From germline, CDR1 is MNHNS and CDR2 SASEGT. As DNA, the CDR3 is TGTGCCAGCAGTTCCCGGGTCCAAGAGACCCAGTACTTC. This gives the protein CASSSRVQETQYF.

CDR3 sequence (DNA): TGTGCCAGCAGAGTGCAGGGGGGCACTGAAGCTTTCTTT. The encoded protein is CASRVQGGTEAFF. The chain joins TRBV2 to TRBJ1-1, with 7 bases identical to TRBD1. With V trimmed by 6 bases and J by 4 bases, 5 bases remained unmatched. Per the germline V gene, CDR1 is SNHLY and CDR2 is FYNNEI. This CDR3 has 13 amino acids.

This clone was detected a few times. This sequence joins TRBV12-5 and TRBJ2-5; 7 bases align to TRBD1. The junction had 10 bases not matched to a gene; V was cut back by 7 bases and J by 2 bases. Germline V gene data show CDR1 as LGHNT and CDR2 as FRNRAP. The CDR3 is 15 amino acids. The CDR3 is CASAFGQAPQETQYF. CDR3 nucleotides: TGTGCTAGTGCCTTTGGACAGGCCCCTCAAGAGACCCAGTACTTC. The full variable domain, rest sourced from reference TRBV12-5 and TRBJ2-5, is DARVTQTPRHKVTEMGQEVTMRCQPILGHNTVFWYRQTMMQGLELLAYFRNRAPLDDSGMPKDRFSAEMPDATLATLKIQPSEPRDSAVYFCASAFGQAPQETQYFGPGTRLLVL.

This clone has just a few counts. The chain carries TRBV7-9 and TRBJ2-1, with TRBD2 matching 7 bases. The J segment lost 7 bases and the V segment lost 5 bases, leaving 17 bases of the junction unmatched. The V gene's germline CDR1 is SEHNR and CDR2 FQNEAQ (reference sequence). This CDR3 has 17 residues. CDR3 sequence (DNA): TGTGCCAGCAGCACGACTTTCCTAGCGGAAAATGTGAATGAGCAGTTCTTC. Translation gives CASSTTFLAENVNEQFF.

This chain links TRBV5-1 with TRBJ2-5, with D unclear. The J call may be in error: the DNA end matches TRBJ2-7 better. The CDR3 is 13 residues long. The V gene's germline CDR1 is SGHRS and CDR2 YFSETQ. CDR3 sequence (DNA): TGCGCCAGCAGCTTGACGGGTACATACGAGCAGTACTTC. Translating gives CASSLTGTYEQYF.

The CDR3 DNA follows: TGTGCCAGCTCACCCGGAATAACAAGCGGGGGGACCTACGAGCAGTACTTC. It translates to CASSPGITSGGTYEQYF. The chain combines TRBV18 with TRBJ2-7; 9 bases are a match to TRBD2. Looked up from germline, CDR1 is KGHSH and CDR2 is LQKENI. J gave up 2 bases and V 3 bases, and 11 bases lay outside the gene matches. CDR3 size: 17 residues.

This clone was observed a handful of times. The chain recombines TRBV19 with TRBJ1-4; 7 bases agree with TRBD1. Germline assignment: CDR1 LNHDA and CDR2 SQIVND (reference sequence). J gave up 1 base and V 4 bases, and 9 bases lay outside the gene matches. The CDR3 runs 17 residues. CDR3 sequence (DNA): TGTGCCAGTAGTAATCTCCGACAGGGAGTAACTAATGAAAAACTGTTTTTT. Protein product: CASSNLRQGVTNEKLFF.

The CDR3 DNA follows: TGCGCCAGCAGCCAAGCCGGTAGTTATAGCAATCAGCCCCAGCATTTT. Amino acids: CASSQAGSYSNQPQHF. The rearrangement links TRBV4-1 to TRBJ1-5; D unclear. Trimming cost V 1 base and J 0 bases, with 10 bases left between them. This CDR3 is 16 amino acids long. Germline assignment: CDR1 MGHRA and CDR2 YSYEKL.

The CDR3 nucleotides are TGCGCCAGCAGCCTTGGACAGGGGGAAAAGCCCCAGCATTTT. Translation gives CASSLGQGEKPQHF. The chain recombines TRBV5-1 with TRBJ1-5; 10 bases map to TRBD1. Germline CDR1 and CDR2: SGHRS and YFSETQ. V lost 4 bases, J lost 8 bases, and 6 bases stayed unmatched. The CDR3 loop spans 14 amino acids.

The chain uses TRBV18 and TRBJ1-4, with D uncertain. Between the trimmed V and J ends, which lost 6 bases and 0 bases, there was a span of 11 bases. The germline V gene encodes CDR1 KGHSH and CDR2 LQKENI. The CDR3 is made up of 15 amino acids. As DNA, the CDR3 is TGTGCCAGCTCCGAGGGCAGTGCAACTAATGAAAAACTGTTTTTT. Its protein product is CASSEGSATNEKLFF.

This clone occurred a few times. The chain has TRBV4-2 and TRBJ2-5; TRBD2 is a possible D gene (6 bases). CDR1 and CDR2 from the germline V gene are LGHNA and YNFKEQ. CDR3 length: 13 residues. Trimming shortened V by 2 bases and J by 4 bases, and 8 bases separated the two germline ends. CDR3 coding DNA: TGTGCCAGCAGCCAACACGGGAGAGAGACCCAGTACTTC. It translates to CASSQHGRETQYF.